The next 21 T cell receptor beta chains were all read from a single sample in a study of blood T cell repertoires in COVID-19. The repertoire was sequenced with immunoSEQ multiplex PCR; TCRdb's copy has only in-frame clones and lacks some. The table has some 350,000 clones, roughly 89% seen once. Sequencing input: peripheral blood. The receptors shown here come from a man between 18 and 29 years old with active or convalescent COVID-19.

The chain combines TRBV6-5 with TRBJ2-3, with a tentative D call TRBD2 (5 bases). V gave up 6 bases and J gave up 4 bases, with 14 bases separating them. Germline CDR1 MNHEY, CDR2 SVGAGI. The CDR3 spans 14 residues. The CDR3 sequence: CASRMERVADTQYF. The CDR3 DNA reads as TGTGCCAGCAGGATGGAGAGGGTTGCAGATACGCAGTATTTT.

The V and J genes are TRBV7-8 and TRBJ1-1; no firm D call. The CDR3 has 14 residues. CDR1 SGHVS and CDR2 FQNEAQ come from the germline V gene. Trimming removed 1 base from V and 0 bases from J, with 6 bases in between. The DNA of the CDR3 is TGTGCCAGCAGCTTAGTCAGTATGAACACTGAAGCTTTCTTT. This codes for CASSLVSMNTEAFF.

This chain joins TRBV6-2 or TRBV6-3 and TRBJ2-1; TRBD2 matches 11 bases. The V gene end was trimmed by 0 bases and the J gene end by 4 bases; junction bases not matched to a gene: 5. The germline CDR1 and CDR2 sequences are MNHEY and SVGEGT. The CDR3 has 17 residues. The CDR3 is CASSYSILAGGYNEQFF. As DNA, the CDR3 is TGTGCCAGCAGTTACTCGATTCTAGCGGGGGGTTACAATGAGCAGTTCTTC.

The table lists this clone with a count of one. This chain connects TRBV18 to TRBJ2-2; 7 bases map to TRBD1. From germline, CDR1 is KGHSH and CDR2 LQKENI. J gave up 0 bases and V 0 bases, and 4 bases lay outside the gene matches. CDR3 length equals 17 residues. CDR3 DNA: TGTGCCAGCTCACCACCTAAGGGGGCAACGAACACCGGGGAGCTGTTTTTT. It specifies CASSPPKGATNTGELFF.

The chain uses TRBV6-6 and TRBJ2-2; the match to TRBD2 covers 11 bases. CDR3 length: 16 residues. Germline assignment: CDR1 MNHNY and CDR2 SVGAGI (reference sequence). V trimming: 4 bases; J trimming: 2 bases; junction bases outside the gene matches: 3. The CDR3: CASSFTSGRNTGELFF. CDR3 coding DNA: TGTGCCAGCAGTTTCACTAGCGGGAGAAACACCGGGGAGCTGTTTTTT.

The chain combines TRBV9 with TRBJ2-7; 11 positions match TRBD1. Germline CDR1 is SGDLS and CDR2 is YYNGEE. J lost 5 bases, V lost 0 bases, and 4 bases had no gene match. The CDR3 has 15 residues. The CDR3 region has the DNA TGTGCCAGCAGCGTAGCCGGACAGGGGGCCGACGAGCAGTACTTC. Its protein is CASSVAGQGADEQYF.

V gene TRBV9 combines with J gene TRBJ1-2, with D perhaps matching TRBD1 (6 bases). Germline V CDR1 and CDR2: SGDLS, YYNGEE. The germline V and J ends were trimmed by 4 bases and 7 bases, with 17 bases remaining between them. This CDR3 spans 14 amino acids. The CDR3 DNA sequence: TGTGCCAGCAGCCACGAGCAGGGGAAGTTTGGCTACACCTTC. Amino acid sequence: CASSHEQGKFGYTF. Full variable domain (remainder filled in from reference TRBV9 and TRBJ1-2): DSGVTQTPKHLITATGQRVTLRCSPRSGDLSVYWYQQSLDQGLQFLIQYYNGEERAKGNILERFSAQQFPDLHSELNLSSLELGDSALYFCASSHEQGKFGYTFGSGTRLTVV.

Note on this clone: Other DNA sequences within the sample encode an identical CDR3. CDR3 in amino acids: CASSIGVSGNTIYF. In DNA form, the CDR3 reads TGTGCCAGTAGTATCGGGGTCTCTGGAAACACCATATATTTT. The chain recombines TRBV19 with TRBJ1-3; no firm D call. With 3 bases removed from V and 0 bases from J, the gap between germline ends came to 6 bases. In germline, CDR1 is LNHDA, CDR2 SQIVND (reference sequence). The CDR3 spans 14 residues.

The V call is TRBV28, the J call TRBJ2-5; 13 nucleotides align to TRBD2. CDR1 MDHEN and CDR2 SYDVKM come from the germline V gene. V lost 0 bases, J lost 3 bases, and 7 bases stayed unmatched. This CDR3 comprises 18 residues. The CDR3 DNA reads as TGTGCCAGCAGTTTATGGACTAGCGGGGGGTCCCAAGAAGAGACCCAGTACTTC. Its protein product is CASSLWTSGGSQEETQYF.

The genes are TRBV6-2 or TRBV6-3 and TRBJ1-2; weak D call: TRBD1 (6 bases). The CDR3 spans 13 residues. Germline CDR1 and CDR2: MNHEY and SVGEGT. Trimming took 5 bases from V and 2 from J, leaving 9 bases between them. This CDR3 reads CASSTTGNYGYTF. The CDR3 DNA follows: TGTGCCAGCAGTACGACAGGCAACTATGGCTACACCTTC.

This chain links TRBV28 with TRBJ2-7, with D maybe TRBD1 (5 bases). The CDR3 is 17 amino acids. Germline lookup yields CDR1 MDHEN and CDR2 SYDVKM. The V gene lost 3 bases and the J gene lost 0 bases, with 18 bases spanning the gap. CDR3 bases: TGTGCCAGCAGTTTTCTACAGACAGTCCCTAGCTCCTACGAGCAGTACTTC. Translating it yields CASSFLQTVPSSYEQYF.

V is TRBV24-1 and J is TRBJ2-1, with 9 bases aligning to TRBD2. The V segment lost 3 bases and the J segment 5 bases; nucleotides outside the gene matches: 4. This CDR3 is built from 15 residues. Germline values: CDR1 KGHDR, CDR2 SFDVKD. The CDR3 reads CATSDPSGTHNEQFF. In DNA form, the CDR3 reads TGTGCCACCAGTGATCCTAGCGGGACTCACAATGAGCAGTTCTTC.

The chain uses TRBV6-5 and TRBJ1-6; D remains unclear. Germline CDR1 MNHEY, CDR2 SVGAGI. This CDR3 has 13 amino acids. V was cut by 7 bases and J by 5 bases, with 9 bases left in between. Here the CDR3 reads CASKGGNNSPLHF. The CDR3 nucleotides are TGTGCCAGCAAAGGCGGGAATAATTCACCCCTCCACTTT.

The rearrangement joins TRBV4-3 to TRBJ1-4; D is unresolved. Trimming shortened V by 0 bases and J by 10 bases, and 12 bases separated the two germline ends. Germline V gene lookup returns CDR1 LGHNA and CDR2 YSLEER. The CDR3 consists of 14 residues. The CDR3 protein is CASSQEQSNGKLFF. CDR3 in DNA: TGCGCCAGCAGCCAAGAACAGTCGAACGGAAAACTGTTTTTT.

The chain combines TRBV7-2 with TRBJ1-4; the match to TRBD1 covers 9 bases. Looked up from germline, CDR1 is SGHTA and CDR2 is FQGNSA. V lost 5 bases to trimming and J lost 7 bases; unmatched junction nucleotides: 5. This CDR3 comprises 14 residues. DNA for the CDR3: TGTGCCAGCAGCGATTGGACAGGGGTTGAAAAACTGTTTTTT. Translated: CASSDWTGVEKLFF.

The chain is built from TRBV19 and TRBJ2-5; tentative D call: TRBD1 (6 bases). Germline CDR1 is LNHDA and CDR2 is SQIVND (reference sequence). With 4 bases removed from V and 5 bases from J, the gap between germline ends came to 35 bases. The CDR3 extends over 21 amino acids. This CDR3 is CASSTTISDSLSKGPDETQYF. The CDR3, as DNA: TGTGCCAGTAGTACGACTATATCGGACAGCCTTTCCAAAGGACCTGATGAGACCCAGTACTTC.

The V gene is TRBV27, the J gene TRBJ1-2; 8 nucleotides agree with TRBD1. The germline gives CDR1 MNHEY, CDR2 SMNVEV (reference sequence). The CDR3 loop spans 15 amino acids. V gave up 5 bases and J gave up 8 bases; unmatched junction bases: 13. CDR3 region: CASSSTGQVLSGYTF. CDR3 in DNA: TGTGCCAGCAGTAGTACGGGACAGGTCCTATCCGGCTACACCTTC.

This clone was seen once. The rearrangement links TRBV10-3 to TRBJ2-1, with D possibly being TRBD1 (6 bases). CDR1 is ENHRY and CDR2 is SYGVKD in the germline V gene. Trimming cost V 6 bases and J 6 bases, with 18 bases left between them. CDR3 length equals 15 residues. CDR3 in DNA: TGTGCCATCAGGAACCGGGACATCAGGACCAATGAGCAGTTCTTC. Translating it yields CAIRNRDIRTNEQFF.

The CDR3 protein is CASSRGNNEQFF. Written as DNA, the CDR3 is TGTGCCAGCAGCCGCGGGAACAATGAGCAGTTCTTC. The J gene is TRBJ2-1, the V gene TRBV3-1 (or the pseudogene TRBV3-2); D may be TRBD2 (6 bases). V was clipped by 4 bases and J by 5 bases, with 6 bases between them. The CDR3 is 12 amino acids. Germline CDR1 LGHDT, CDR2 YNNKEL (reference sequence).

This clone has more than one count but fewer than ten. The V call is TRBV6-4, the J call TRBJ2-3; 8 nucleotides agree with TRBD1. The V gene's germline CDR1 is MRHNA and CDR2 SNTAGT. V lost 3 bases and J lost 4; bases outside the gene matches: 6. CDR3 size: 15 residues. Here the CDR3 reads CASSESGQAADTQYF. CDR3 DNA: TGTGCCAGCAGTGAATCGGGACAGGCCGCAGATACGCAGTATTTT.

This rearrangement joins TRBV28 to TRBJ2-7; D might be TRBD2 (5 bases). Trimming removed 10 bases from V and 7 bases from J, with 23 bases in between. The CDR3 sequence is 14 residues long. The germline V gene has CDR1 MDHEN and CDR2 SYDVKM. This chain's CDR3 is CATEPGKELVEQYF. The DNA of the CDR3 is TGTGCCACTGAACCCGGGAAAGAACTTGTGGAGCAGTACTTC.